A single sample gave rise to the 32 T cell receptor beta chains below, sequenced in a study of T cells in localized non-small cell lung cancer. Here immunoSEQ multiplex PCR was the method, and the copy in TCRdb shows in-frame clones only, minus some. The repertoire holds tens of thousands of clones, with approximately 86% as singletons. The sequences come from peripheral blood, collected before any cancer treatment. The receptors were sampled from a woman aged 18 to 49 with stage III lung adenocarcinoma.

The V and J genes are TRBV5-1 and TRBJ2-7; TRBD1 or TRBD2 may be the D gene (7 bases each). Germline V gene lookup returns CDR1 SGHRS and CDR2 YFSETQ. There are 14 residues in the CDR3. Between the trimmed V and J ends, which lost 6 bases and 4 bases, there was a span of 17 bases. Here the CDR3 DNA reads TGCGCCAGCAAGGAAGGGGGCGGGAGTTACGAGCAGTACTTC. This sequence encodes CASKEGGGSYEQYF.

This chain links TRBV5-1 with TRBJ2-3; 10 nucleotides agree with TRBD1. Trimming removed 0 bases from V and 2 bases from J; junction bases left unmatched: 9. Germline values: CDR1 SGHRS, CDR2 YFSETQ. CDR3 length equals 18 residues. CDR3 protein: CASSLGNSGQGFTDTQYF. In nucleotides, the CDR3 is TGCGCCAGCAGCTTGGGCAATTCGGGACAGGGGTTCACAGATACGCAGTATTTT.

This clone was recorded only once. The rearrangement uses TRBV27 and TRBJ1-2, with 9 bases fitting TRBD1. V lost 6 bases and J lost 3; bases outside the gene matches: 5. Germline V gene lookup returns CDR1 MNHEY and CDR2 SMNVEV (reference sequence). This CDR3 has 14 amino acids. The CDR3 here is CASSRQGEYYGYTF. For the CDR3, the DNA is TGTGCCAGCAGCCGACAGGGGGAGTACTATGGCTACACCTTC.

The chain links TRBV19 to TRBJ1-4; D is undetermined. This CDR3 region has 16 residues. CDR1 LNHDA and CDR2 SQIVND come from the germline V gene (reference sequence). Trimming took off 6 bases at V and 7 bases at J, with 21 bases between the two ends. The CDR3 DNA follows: TGTGCCAGTAGCCCCCAGGTCCCGTCTCGGGGTGAAAAACTGTTTTTT. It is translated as CASSPQVPSRGEKLFF.

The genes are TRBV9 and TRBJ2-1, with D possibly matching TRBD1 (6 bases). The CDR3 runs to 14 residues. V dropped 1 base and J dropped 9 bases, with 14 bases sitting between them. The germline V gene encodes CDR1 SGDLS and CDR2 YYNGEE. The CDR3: CASSVSAGGTEQFF. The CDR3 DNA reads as TGTGCCAGCAGCGTATCGGCTGGGGGCACTGAGCAGTTCTTC.

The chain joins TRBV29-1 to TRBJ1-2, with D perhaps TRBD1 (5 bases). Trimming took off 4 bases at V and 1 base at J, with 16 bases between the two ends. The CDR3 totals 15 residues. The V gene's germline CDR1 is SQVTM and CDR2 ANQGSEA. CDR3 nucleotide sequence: TGCAGCGTTGGATGGGCCCCGGGGGATAACTATGGCTACACCTTC. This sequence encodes CSVGWAPGDNYGYTF.

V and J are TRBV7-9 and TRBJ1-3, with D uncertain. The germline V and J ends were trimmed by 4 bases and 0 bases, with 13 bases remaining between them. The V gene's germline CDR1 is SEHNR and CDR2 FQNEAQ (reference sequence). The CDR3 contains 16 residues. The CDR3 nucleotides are TGTGCCAGCAGCTCCTTCGGGGAGGGCTCTGGAAACACCATATATTTT. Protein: CASSSFGEGSGNTIYF.

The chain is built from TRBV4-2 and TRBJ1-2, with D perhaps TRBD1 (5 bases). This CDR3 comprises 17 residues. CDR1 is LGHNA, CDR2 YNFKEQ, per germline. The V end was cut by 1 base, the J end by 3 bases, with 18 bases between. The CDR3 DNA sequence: TGTGCCAGCAGCCAAGGATACAGGCCCAGGAAGGACTATGGCTACACCTTC. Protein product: CASSQGYRPRKDYGYTF.

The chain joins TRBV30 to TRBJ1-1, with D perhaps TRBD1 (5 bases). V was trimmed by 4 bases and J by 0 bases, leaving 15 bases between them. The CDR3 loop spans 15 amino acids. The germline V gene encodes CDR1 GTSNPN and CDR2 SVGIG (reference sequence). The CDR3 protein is CAWTYGGTLNTEAFF. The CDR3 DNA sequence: TGTGCCTGGACCTACGGGGGGACCCTGAACACTGAAGCTTTCTTT.

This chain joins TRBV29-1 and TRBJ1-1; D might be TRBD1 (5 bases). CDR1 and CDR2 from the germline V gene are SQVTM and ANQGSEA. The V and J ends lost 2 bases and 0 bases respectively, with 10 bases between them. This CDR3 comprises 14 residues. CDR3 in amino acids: CSVEPAGMNTEAFF. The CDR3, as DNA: TGCAGCGTTGAACCTGCAGGGATGAACACTGAAGCTTTCTTT.

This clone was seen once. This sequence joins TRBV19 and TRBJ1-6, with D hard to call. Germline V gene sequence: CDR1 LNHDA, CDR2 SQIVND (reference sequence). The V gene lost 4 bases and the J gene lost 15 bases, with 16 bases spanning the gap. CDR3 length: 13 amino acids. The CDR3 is CASSTADRAHLHF. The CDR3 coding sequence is TGTGCCAGTAGTACCGCAGACCGGGCCCACCTCCACTTT.

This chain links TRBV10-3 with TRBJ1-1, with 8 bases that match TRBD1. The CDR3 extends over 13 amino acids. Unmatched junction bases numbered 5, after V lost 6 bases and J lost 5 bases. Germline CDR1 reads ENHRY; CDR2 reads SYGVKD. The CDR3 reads CAIRYQGATEAFF. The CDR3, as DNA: TGTGCCATCAGGTACCAGGGGGCAACTGAAGCTTTCTTT.

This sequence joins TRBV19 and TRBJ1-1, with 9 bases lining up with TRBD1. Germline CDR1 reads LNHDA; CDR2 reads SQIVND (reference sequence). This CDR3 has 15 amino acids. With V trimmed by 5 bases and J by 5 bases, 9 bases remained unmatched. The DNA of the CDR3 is TGTGCCAGTAGTCCGGGACAGGGAATGGAGACTGAAGCTTTCTTT. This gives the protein CASSPGQGMETEAFF.

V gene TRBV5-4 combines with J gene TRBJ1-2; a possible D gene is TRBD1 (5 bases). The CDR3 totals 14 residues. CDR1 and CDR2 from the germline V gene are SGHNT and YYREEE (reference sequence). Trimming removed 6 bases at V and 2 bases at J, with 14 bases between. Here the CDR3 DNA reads TGTGCCAGCACCTCCGGACAACAAAACTATGGCTACACCTTC. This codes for CASTSGQQNYGYTF.

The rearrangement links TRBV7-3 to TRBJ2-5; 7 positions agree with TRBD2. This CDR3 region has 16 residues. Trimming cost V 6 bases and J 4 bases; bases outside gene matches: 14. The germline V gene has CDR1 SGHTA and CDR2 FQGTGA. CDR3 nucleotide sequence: TGTGCCAGCAGTCCTCGATCAGGGAGGGAAGGAGAGACCCAGTACTTC. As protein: CASSPRSGREGETQYF.

CDR3 residues: CASSEQGRSYTF. CDR3 DNA sequence: TGTGCCAGCAGTGAGCAGGGAAGAAGCTACACCTTC. The chain employs TRBV6-1 and TRBJ1-2; D may be TRBD1 (5 bases). V gave up 3 bases and J gave up 9 bases, with 11 bases separating them. Germline CDR1 and CDR2: MNHNS and SASEGT. The CDR3 length is 12 residues.

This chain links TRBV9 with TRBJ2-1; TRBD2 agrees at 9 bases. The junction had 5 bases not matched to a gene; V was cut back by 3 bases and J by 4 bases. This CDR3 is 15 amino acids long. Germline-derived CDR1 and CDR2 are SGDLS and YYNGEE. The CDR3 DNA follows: TGTGCCAGCAGCGACCTAGCGGGGAGATACAATGAGCAGTTCTTC. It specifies CASSDLAGRYNEQFF.

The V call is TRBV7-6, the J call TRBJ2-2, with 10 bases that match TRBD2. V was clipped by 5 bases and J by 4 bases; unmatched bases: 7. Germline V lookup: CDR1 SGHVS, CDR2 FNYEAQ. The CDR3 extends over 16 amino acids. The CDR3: CASSPGLADVTGELFF. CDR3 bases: TGTGCCAGCAGCCCCGGACTAGCGGACGTCACCGGGGAGCTGTTTTTT. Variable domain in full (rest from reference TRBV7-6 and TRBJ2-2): GAGVSQSPRYKVTKRGQDVALRCDPISGHVSLYWYRQALGQGPEFLTYFNYEAQQDKSGLPNDRFSAERPEGSISTLTIQRTEQRDSAMYRCASSPGLADVTGELFFGEGSRLTVL.

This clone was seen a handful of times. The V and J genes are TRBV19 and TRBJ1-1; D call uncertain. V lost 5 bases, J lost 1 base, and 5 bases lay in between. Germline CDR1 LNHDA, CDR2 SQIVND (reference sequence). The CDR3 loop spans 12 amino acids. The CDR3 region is CASSPKNTEAFF. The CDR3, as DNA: TGTGCCAGTAGTCCCAAGAACACTGAAGCTTTCTTT.

This chain's CDR3 is CASSDRKDQPQHF. The CDR3 DNA is TGTGCCAGCAGCGACAGGAAGGACCAGCCCCAGCATTTT. The chain is built from TRBV6-1 and TRBJ1-5, with D perhaps matching TRBD1 (6 bases). CDR1 and CDR2 (germline): MNHNS, SASEGT. The V end was cut by 6 bases, the J end by 7 bases, with 13 bases between. The CDR3 is 13 amino acids.

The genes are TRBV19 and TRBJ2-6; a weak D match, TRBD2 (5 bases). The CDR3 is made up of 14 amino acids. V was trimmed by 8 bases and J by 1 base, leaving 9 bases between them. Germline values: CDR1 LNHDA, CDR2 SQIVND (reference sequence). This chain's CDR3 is CASSRGSGANVLTF. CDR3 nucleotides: TGTGCCAGTTCCAGAGGGTCTGGGGCCAACGTCCTGACTTTC.

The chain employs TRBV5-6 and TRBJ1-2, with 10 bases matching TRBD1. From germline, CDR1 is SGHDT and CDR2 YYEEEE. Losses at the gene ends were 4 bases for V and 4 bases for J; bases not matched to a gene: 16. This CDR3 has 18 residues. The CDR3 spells CASSVAGTGDAGGYGYTF. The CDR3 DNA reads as TGTGCCAGCAGCGTTGCCGGGACAGGGGACGCAGGAGGCTATGGCTACACCTTC.

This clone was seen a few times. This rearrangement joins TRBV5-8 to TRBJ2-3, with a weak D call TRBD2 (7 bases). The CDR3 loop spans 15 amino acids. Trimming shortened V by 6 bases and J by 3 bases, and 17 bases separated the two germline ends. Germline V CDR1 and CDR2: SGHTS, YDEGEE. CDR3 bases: TGTGCCAGCACCGCTGGGGGGGGCCGGACAGATACGCAGTATTTT. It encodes CASTAGGGRTDTQYF.

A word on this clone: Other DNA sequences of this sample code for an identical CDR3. CDR3 DNA: TGTGCCAGCAGCCCCAATGGGGCAGGTCAGGTGGGCACTGAAGCTTTCTTT. It specifies CASSPNGAGQVGTEAFF. V and J are TRBV11-1 and TRBJ1-1; D may be TRBD1 (5 bases). The CDR3 covers 17 residues. The V gene's germline CDR1 is SGHAT and CDR2 FQDESV (reference sequence). Trimming removed 5 bases from V and 4 bases from J, with 23 bases in between. Full variable domain (rest looked up from reference TRBV11-1 and TRBJ1-1): EAEVAQSPRYKITEKSQAVAFWCDPISGHATLYWYRQILGQGPELLVQFQDESVVDDSQLPKDRFSAERLKGVDSTLKIQPAELGDSAMYLCASSPNGAGQVGTEAFFGQGTRLTVV.

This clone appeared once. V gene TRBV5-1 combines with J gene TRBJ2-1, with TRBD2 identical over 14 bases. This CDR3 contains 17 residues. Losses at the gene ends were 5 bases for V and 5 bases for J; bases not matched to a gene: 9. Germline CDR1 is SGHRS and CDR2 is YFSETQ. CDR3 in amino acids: CASSRLAGGQTNNEQFF. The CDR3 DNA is TGCGCCAGCAGTAGACTAGCGGGGGGGCAAACCAACAATGAGCAGTTCTTC.

CDR3 sequence reads: CASSYDGTGIDTQYF. In DNA form, the CDR3 reads TGTGCCAGCAGCTACGACGGGACAGGGATAGATACGCAGTATTTT. The chain uses TRBV5-4 and TRBJ2-3, with TRBD1 matching 9 bases. J was trimmed by 5 bases and V by 3 bases; bases with no gene match: 7. The CDR3 loop spans 15 amino acids. Germline CDR1 is SGHNT and CDR2 is YYREEE (reference sequence).

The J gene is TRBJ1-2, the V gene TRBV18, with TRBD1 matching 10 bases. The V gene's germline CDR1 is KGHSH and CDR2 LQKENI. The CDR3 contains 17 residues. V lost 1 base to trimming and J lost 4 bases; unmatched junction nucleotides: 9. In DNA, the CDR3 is TGTGCCAGCTCACCACGTGGACAGGGGGATCGTGGCTATGGCTACACCTTC. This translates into CASSPRGQGDRGYGYTF.

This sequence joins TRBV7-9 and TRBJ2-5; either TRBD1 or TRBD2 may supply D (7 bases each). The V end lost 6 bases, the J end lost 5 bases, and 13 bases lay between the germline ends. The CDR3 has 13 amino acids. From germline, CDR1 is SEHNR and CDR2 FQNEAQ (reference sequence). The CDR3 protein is CASRSGTEETQYF. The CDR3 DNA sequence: TGTGCCAGCAGGAGCGGGACAGAGGAGACCCAGTACTTC. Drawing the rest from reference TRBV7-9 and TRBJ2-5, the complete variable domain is DTGVSQNPRHKITKRGQNVTFRCDPISEHNRLYWYRQTLGQGPEFLTYFQNEAQLEKSRLLSDRFSAERPKGSFSTLEIQRTEQGDSAMYLCASRSGTEETQYFGPGTRLLVL.

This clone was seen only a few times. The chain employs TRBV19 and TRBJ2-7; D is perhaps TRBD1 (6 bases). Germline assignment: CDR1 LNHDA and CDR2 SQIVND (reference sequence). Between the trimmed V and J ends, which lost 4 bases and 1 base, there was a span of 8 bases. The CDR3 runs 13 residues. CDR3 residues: CASSTTGSYEQYF. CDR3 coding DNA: TGTGCCAGTAGTACGACAGGTTCCTACGAGCAGTACTTC.

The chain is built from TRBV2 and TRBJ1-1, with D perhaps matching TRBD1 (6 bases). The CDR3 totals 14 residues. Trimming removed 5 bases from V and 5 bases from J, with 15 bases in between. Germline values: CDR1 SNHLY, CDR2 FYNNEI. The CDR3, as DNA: TGTGCCAGCAGTCAGGACAGAGTAGGGACTGAAGCTTTCTTT. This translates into CASSQDRVGTEAFF.

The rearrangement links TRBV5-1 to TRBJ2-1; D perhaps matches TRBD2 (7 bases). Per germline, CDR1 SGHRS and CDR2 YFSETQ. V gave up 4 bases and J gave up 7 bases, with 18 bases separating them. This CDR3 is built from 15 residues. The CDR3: CASSPVRGPRNEQFF. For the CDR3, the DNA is TGCGCCAGCAGCCCGGTGCGGGGGCCGCGGAATGAGCAGTTCTTC. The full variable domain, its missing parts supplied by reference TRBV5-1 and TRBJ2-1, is KAGVTQTPRYLIKTRGQQVTLSCSPISGHRSVSWYQQTPGQGLQFLFEYFSETQRNKGNFPGRFSGRQFSNSRSEMNVSTLELGDSALYLCASSPVRGPRNEQFFGPGTRLTVL.

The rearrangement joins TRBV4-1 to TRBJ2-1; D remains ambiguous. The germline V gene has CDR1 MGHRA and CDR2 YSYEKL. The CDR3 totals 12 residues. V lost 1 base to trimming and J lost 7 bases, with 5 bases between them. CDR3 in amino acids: CASSQGRNEQFF. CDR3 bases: TGCGCCAGCAGCCAAGGCAGAAATGAGCAGTTCTTC.